A single T cell receptor beta chain is shown here with its context. The antigen this receptor binds is unknown. The record has no base qualities; no much larger clone is one base away. Its CDR3 holds 17 amino acids, cysteine through phenylalanine. Of the read, only the CDR3 DNA is kept; its 51 bases are in frame from base 1. V trim: 6 bases; J trim: 4 bases; unmatched bases: 14. From a lookup of the germline V gene (reference sequence), CDR1 and CDR2 are MNHEY and SMNVEV. This sample stems from a study of shared clonotypes between healthy human individuals (dated by TCRdb to the early 2020s). About the study as a whole: A couple of women and a few men aged 18 to 49 years were included in the cohort. To increase sequencing depth and limit assay-specific biases, TCR repertoire library preparation and sequencing were carried out by different laboratories using diverse techniques. For each donor, CD4 naive and CD4 memory were each run on three plates, CD8 naive on two plates, and CD8 memory on one plate. The study deeply sequenced blood TCR repertoires of about 5 healthy adults to estimate repertoire size and the extent of clonotype sharing between individuals. Leukapheresis yielded between about 0.85 and 10 billion PBMCs per donor.

Healthy HIV-negative adults with no recently reported acute infections or vaccinations were included as donors. All donors were Caucasian adults living in Nashville, Tennessee, USA. Magnetic negative selection was used to enrich CD4+ T cells, after which naive cells were positively selected on CD45RA and the negative fraction became the memory subset. After blood collection by leukapheresis, PBMCs were isolated using Ficoll-Histopaque density gradient centrifugation and then cryopreserved in the vapor phase of liquid nitrogen. Analytical flow cytometry was used to check the purity and quantity of every magnetically sorted T cell population. From each sorted fraction, genomic DNA was isolated and quantified by UV absorbance on a Nanodrop 2000c. Using the deep immunoSEQ assay, multiplex PCR amplified TCR CDR3 regions from genomic DNA. Extracted genomic DNA from each cell subset was distributed evenly across all wells of several immunoSEQ 96-well plates, and each plate was treated as a replicate. Each replicate PCR for sorted subsets received approximately 220 ng genomic DNA, equal to about 30,000 T cell genomes. Purified libraries were measured with a Qubit 3.0 fluorometer, size-checked on a Bioanalyzer 2100, and measured again with the KAPA Library Quantification kit. Every immunoSEQ 96-well plate was sequenced on a separate single-read 150-cycle Illumina NextSeq 550 flow cell. From the authors' description of their analysis: Because the immunoSEQ output included only junctional sequences and no quality scores, the filtering could not be the same as the filtering used for full-length reads. Sequences were annotated with PyIR, a Python wrapper for IgBLAST v1.9, and V/J genes and CDR3 were assigned using IMGT germline references. Reads with weak V/J assignments (E-value above 1e-6), missing CDR3, stop codons, out-of-frame junctions, or ambiguous translated residues were removed. V3J clonotypes were defined as sequences sharing an identical inferred V gene, J gene, and CDR3 amino acid sequence. To compute the percentage overlap between repertoires, the number of shared unique clonotypes was divided by the size of the smaller repertoire. Richness of each repertoire was evaluated using RTK rarefaction, the Chao1 estimator, and Recon v2.1 estimates of unobserved clonotypes. Generation probabilities were computed with OLGA for all TCRbeta clonotypes obtained by the gDNA method from several donors. Here the immuneACCESS table is served through TCRdb, limited to in-frame sequences with V and J called. Missing clones are a known gap in these copies; in checked studies unresolved V genes cover under half, and the rest lacks a known reason. V, J and clone size are those of that table, while D and trimming were read from the DNA. The sample profile shows over 1.5 million clones; about 98% of them were found once. Jointly, the top ten make up about 0.45% of the sample.

Points the paper makes about the study in general: Pairwise subsampling led to the expectation that sequencing depth would affect the degree of clonotype sharing among donors. The small number of donors limited the genetic and exposure-history diversity represented. Sampling was limited to blood, and TCR repertoires in tissue likely differ from TCR repertoires in blood. Incomplete sequencing was indicated by rarefaction of sorted-subset datasets, despite the large sequencing depth. Clonotypes shared by all four sorted-subset donors showed higher generation probabilities than non-shared clonotypes. Estimated clonotype richness was generally larger for naive than for memory subsets. Sharing across a few donors was observed for approximately 4.6% of naive CD4, 3.5% of naive CD8, about 2.3% of memory CD4, and around 0.4% of memory CD8 clonotypes.

The specimen was naive CD4+ T cells sorted from blood. The sample's cell subset or site label, in plain terms: CD45RA+ positively selected. The chain is assembled from TRBV27 and TRBJ2-2; TRBD1 lines up with 7 middle nucleotides. The clonotype originates from a man in his thirties or forties in good health. The nucleotide sequence is TGTGCCAGCAGACTTCTTGGACAGGTTGTTACCACCGGGGAGCTGTTTTTT. It specifies CASRLLGQVVTTGELFF.